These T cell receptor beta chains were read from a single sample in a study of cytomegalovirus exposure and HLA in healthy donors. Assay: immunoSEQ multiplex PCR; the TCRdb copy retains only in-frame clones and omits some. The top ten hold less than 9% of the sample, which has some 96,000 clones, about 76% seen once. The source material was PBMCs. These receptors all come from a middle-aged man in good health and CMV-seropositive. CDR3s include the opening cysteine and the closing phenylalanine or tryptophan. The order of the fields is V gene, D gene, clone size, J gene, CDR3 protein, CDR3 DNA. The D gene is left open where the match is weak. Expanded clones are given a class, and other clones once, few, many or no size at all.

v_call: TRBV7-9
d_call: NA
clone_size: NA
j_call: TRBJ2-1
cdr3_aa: CASSPAGGPYNEQFF
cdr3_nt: TGTGCCAGCAGCCCAGCAGGGGGGCCTTACAATGAGCAGTTCTTC

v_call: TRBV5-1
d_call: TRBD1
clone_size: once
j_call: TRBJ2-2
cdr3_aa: CASSRTGTGVYSGELFF
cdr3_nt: TGCGCCAGCAGCCGCACAGGGACAGGGGTATATTCCGGGGAGCTGTTTTTT

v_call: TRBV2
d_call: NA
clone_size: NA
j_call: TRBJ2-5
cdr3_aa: CASSTPYQETQYF
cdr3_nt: TGTGCCAGCAGTACACCGTACCAAGAGACCCAGTACTTC

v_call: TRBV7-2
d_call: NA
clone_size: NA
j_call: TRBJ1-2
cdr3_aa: CASSFNRDLNYGYTF
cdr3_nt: TGTGCCAGCAGCTTTAACAGGGATCTTAACTATGGCTACACCTTC

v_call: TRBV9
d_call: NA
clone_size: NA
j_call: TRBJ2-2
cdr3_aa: CASNRVPGELFF
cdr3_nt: TGTGCCAGCAACAGGGTTCCCGGGGAGCTGTTTTTT

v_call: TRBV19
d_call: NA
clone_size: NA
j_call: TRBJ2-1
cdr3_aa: CASSIGGNNEQFF
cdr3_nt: TGTGCCAGTAGTATCGGCGGGAACAATGAGCAGTTCTTC

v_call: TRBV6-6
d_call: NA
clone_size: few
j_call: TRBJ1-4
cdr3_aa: CASSTHGVNEKLFF
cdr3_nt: TGTGCCAGCAGCACCCACGGGGTTAATGAAAAACTGTTTTTT

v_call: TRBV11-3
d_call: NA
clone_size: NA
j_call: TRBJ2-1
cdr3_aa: CASSLEKWGEQFF
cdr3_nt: TGTGCCAGCAGCTTAGAGAAATGGGGCGAGCAGTTCTTC

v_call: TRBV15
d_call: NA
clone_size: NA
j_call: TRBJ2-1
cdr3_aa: CATSGNYPIGFEQFF
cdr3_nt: TGTGCCACCAGCGGTAACTATCCCATAGGATTTGAGCAGTTCTTC

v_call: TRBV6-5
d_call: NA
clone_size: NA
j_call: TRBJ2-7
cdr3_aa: CASGGSYEQYF
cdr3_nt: TGTGCCAGCGGAGGGTCCTACGAGCAGTACTTC

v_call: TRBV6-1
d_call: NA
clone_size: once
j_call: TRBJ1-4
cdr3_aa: CASSEDMWFGEKLFF
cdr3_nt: TGTGCCAGCAGTGAAGATATGTGGTTTGGAGAAAAATTGTTTTTT

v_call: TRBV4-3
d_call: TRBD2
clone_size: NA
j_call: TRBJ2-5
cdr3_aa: CASSQEGGTSGRLETQYF
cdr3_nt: TGCGCCAGCAGCCAAGAAGGAGGGACTAGCGGGAGGTTAGAGACCCAGTACTTC

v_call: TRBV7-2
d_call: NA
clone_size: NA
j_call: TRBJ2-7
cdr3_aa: CASRQPAGSYEQYF
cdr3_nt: TGTGCCAGCAGGCAGCCGGCGGGCTCCTACGAGCAGTACTTC

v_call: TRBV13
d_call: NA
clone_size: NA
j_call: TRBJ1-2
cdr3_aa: CASNMGAQHYGYTF
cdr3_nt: TGTGCCAGCAATATGGGAGCACAACACTATGGCTACACCTTC

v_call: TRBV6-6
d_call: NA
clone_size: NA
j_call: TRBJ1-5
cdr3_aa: CAGSLRGGSNQPQHF
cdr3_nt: TGTGCCGGCTCTCTCAGGGGCGGGAGCAATCAGCCCCAGCATTTT

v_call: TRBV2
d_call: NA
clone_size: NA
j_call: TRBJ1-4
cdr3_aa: CASSEALGLAFGEKLFF
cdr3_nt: TGTGCCAGCAGTGAAGCGCTAGGCTTGGCCTTCGGTGAAAAACTGTTTTTT

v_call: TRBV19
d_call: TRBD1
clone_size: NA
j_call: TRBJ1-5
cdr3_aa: CASRSGGSINQPQHF
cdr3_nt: TGTGCCAGTAGGTCAGGGGGGTCGATCAATCAGCCCCAGCATTTT

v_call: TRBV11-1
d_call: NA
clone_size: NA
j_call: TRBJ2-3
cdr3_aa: CASSYPFTSPSTDTQYF
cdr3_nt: TGTGCCAGCAGCTACCCCTTTACATCGCCTAGCACAGATACGCAGTATTTT

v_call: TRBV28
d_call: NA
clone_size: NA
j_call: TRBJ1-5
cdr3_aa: CASSFTSQPQHF
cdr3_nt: TGTGCCAGCAGTTTCACTAGTCAGCCCCAGCATTTT

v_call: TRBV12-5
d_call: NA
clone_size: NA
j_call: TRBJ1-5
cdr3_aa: CASGLEPKEGGVYSNQPQHF
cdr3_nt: TGTGCTAGTGGTTTGGAACCGAAGGAGGGGGGGGTTTATAGCAATCAGCCCCAGCATTTT

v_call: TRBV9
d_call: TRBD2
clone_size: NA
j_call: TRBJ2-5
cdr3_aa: CASSLGLASKETQYF
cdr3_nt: TGTGCCAGCAGCTTGGGACTAGCCTCAAAAGAGACCCAGTACTTC

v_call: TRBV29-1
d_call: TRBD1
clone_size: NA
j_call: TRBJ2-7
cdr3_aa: CSVAQGTVYEQYF
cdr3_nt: TGCAGCGTTGCACAGGGGACGGTCTACGAGCAGTACTTC

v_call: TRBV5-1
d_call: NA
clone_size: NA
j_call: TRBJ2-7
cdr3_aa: CASRPDSYEQYF
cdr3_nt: TGCGCCAGCAGGCCAGACAGCTACGAGCAGTACTTC

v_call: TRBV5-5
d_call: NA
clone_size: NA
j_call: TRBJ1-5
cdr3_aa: CASSLGAGDQPQHF
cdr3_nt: TGTGCCAGCAGCTTGGGGGCAGGGGATCAGCCCCAGCATTTT

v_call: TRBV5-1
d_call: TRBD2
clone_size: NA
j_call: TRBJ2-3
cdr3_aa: CASRAQASGGTDTQYF
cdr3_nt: TGCGCCAGCAGGGCTCAAGCTAGCGGGGGCACAGATACGCAGTATTTT